This TCR beta chain was identified during a study of T cell responses to AZD1222 COVID-19 vaccine. On this clone itself: No antigen is known for it.

CDR1 and CDR2 from the germline V gene are SGHVS and FNYEAQ. V lost 1 base, J lost 0 bases, and 25 bases lay in between. CDR3 length equals 21 residues. The data were produced by immunoSEQ multiplex PCR, yet TCRdb's version contains in-frame clones alone and is incomplete. In the table there are around 100,000 clones, about 87% of which are singletons. Study observations and caveats: Repertoire sampling happened only post peak T cell response. A mostly white British donor set with more females was recruited, and clonal diversity was possibly underestimated.

This specimen was peripheral blood, taken on day 0 of AZD1222 vaccination. The genes are TRBV7-6 and TRBJ1-3, with unresolved D. The sequence came from an adult in good health. CDR3 nucleotide sequence: TGTGCCAGCAGCTTAGGGGCCGGGAAGGGTTCGCGTGGAACCTCTGGAAACACCATATATTTT. Protein: CASSLGAGKGSRGTSGNTIYF.